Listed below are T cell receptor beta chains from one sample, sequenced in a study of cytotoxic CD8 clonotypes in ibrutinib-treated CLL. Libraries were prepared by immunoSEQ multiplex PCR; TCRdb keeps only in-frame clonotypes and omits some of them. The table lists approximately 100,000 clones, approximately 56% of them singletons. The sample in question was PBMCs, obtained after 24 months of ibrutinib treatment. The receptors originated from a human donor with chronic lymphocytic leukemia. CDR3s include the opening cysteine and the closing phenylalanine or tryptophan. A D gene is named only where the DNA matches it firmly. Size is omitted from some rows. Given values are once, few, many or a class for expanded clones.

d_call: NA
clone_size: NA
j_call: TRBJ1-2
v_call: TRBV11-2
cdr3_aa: CASSRALNYGYTF
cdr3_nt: TGTGCCAGCAGCAGGGCCCTTAACTATGGCTACACCTTC

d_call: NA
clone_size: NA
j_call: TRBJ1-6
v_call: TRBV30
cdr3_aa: CAWSAQDGPWSPLHF
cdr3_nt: TGTGCCTGGAGTGCCCAGGACGGCCCCTGGTCACCCCTCCACTTT

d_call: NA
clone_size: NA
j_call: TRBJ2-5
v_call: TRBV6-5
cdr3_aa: CASSYTRQETQYF
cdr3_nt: TGTGCCAGCAGTTACACTCGGCAAGAGACCCAGTACTTC

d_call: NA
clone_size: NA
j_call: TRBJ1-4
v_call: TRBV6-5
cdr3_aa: CASSYRGSANEKLFF
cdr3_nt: TGTGCCAGCAGTTACAGGGGATCGGCTAATGAAAAACTGTTTTTT

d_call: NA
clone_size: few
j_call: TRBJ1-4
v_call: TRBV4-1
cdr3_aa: CASSQDPRGALEKLFF
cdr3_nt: TGCGCCAGCAGCCAAGATCCTCGGGGGGCGCTTGAAAAACTGTTTTTT

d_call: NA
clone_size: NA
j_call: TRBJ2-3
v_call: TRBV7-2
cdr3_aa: CASSSRPHDTQYF
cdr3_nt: TGTGCCAGCAGCTCCCGCCCCCATGATACGCAGTATTTT

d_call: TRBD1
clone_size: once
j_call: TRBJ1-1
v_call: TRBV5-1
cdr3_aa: CASSLAVTGGYTEAFF
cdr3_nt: TGCGCCAGCAGCTTGGCGGTGACAGGGGGCTACACTGAAGCTTTCTTT

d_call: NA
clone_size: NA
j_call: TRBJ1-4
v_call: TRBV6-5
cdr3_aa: CASSYSQNVEKLFF
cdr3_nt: TGTGCCAGCAGTTACTCACAGAACGTAGAAAAACTGTTTTTT

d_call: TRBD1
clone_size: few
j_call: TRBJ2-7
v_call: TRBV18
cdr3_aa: CASSTDRGLEQYF
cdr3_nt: TGTGCCAGCTCAACGGACAGGGGGCTCGAGCAGTACTTC

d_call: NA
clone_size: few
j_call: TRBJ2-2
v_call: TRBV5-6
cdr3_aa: CASRLRGTHQAGELFF
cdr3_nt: TGTGCCAGCAGACTACGGGGGACCCACCAGGCCGGGGAGCTGTTTTTT

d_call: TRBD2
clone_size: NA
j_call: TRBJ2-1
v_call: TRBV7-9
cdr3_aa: CASSRTSGGGNEQFF
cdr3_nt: TGTGCCAGCAGCAGGACTAGCGGGGGAGGGAATGAGCAGTTCTTC

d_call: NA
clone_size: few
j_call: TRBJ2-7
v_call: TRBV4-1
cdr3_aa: CASSQETFTYEQYF
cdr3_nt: TGCGCCAGCAGCCAAGAGACGTTTACCTACGAGCAGTACTTC

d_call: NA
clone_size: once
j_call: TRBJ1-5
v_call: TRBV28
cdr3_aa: CASSYDSAPQPQHF
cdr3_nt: TGTGCCAGCAGTTACGACAGTGCCCCTCAGCCCCAGCATTTT

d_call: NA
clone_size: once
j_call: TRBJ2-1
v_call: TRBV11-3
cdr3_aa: CASSLGGYTRGREQFF
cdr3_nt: TGTGCCAGCAGCTTAGGAGGTTATACACGTGGTCGTGAGCAGTTCTTC

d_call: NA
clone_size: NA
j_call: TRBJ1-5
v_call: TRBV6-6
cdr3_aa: CASSTDKGPRPQHF
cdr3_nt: TGTGCCAGCAGTACGGACAAAGGCCCTCGCCCCCAGCATTTT

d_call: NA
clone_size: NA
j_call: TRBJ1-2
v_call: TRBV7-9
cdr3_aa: CASSFAGEGGYTF
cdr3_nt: TGTGCCAGCAGCTTTGCCGGGGAAGGCGGCTACACCTTC

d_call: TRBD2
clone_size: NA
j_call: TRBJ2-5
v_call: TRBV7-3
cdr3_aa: CASSLSASGGVETQYF
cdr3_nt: TGTGCCAGCAGCTTATCCGCTAGCGGGGGTGTGGAGACCCAGTACTTC

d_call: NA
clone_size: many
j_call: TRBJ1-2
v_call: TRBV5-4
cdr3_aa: CASSWGGRSGGGSGYTF
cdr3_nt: TGTGCCAGCAGCTGGGGAGGACGCTCTGGGGGTGGATCCGGCTACACCTTC

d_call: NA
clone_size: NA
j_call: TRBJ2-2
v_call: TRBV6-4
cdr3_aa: CASKEQSATGELFF
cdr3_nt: TGTGCCAGCAAGGAACAGTCGGCCACCGGGGAGCTGTTTTTT

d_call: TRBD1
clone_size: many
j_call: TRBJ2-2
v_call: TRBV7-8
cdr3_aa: CASSLLGTGSSGELFF
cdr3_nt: TGTGCCAGCAGCTTACTAGGGACAGGGTCCTCAGGGGAGCTGTTTTTT

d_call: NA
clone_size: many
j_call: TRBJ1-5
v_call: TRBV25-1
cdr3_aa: CASSDAGFNQPQHF
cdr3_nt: TGTGCCAGCAGTGACGCGGGGTTCAATCAGCCCCAGCATTTT

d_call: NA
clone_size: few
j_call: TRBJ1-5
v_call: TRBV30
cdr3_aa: CAWSETTFSNQPQHF
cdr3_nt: TGTGCCTGGAGTGAGACAACCTTTAGCAATCAGCCCCAGCATTTT

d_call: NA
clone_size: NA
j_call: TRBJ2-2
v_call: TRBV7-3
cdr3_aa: CASSLGDIFTGELFF
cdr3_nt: TGTGCCAGCAGCTTAGGGGACATATTCACCGGGGAGCTGTTTTTT

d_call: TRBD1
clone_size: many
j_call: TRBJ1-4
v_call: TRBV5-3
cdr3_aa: CARSLRHRGTSTNEKLFF
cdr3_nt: TGTGCCAGAAGCTTGCGGCACAGGGGAACTTCAACTAATGAAAAACTGTTTTTT

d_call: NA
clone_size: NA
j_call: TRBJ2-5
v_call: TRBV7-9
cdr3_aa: CASSLAEIQETQYF
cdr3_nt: TGTGCCAGCAGCTTAGCCGAGATCCAAGAGACCCAGTACTTC

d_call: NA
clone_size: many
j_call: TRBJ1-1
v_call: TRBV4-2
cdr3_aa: CASSLGWVTEAFF
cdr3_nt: TGTGCCAGCAGCTTGGGATGGGTTACTGAAGCTTTCTTT

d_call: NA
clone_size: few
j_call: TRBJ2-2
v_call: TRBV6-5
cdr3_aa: CASSYSGFYTGELFF
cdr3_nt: TGTGCCAGCAGTTACTCAGGATTCTACACCGGGGAGCTGTTTTTT

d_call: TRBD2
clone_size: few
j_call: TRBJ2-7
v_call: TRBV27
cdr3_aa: CASSLSMLAGYEQYF
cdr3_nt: TGTGCCAGCAGTTTATCGATGCTAGCGGGCTACGAGCAGTACTTC

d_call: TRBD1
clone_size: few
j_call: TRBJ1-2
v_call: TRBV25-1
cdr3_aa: CASSVDRTGLGGYTF
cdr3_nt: TGTGCCAGCAGTGTTGATAGGACAGGGCTAGGGGGCTACACCTTC

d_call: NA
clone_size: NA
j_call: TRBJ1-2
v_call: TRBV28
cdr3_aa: CASSPEGYYGYTF
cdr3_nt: TGTGCCAGCAGCCCCGAGGGATACTATGGCTACACCTTC

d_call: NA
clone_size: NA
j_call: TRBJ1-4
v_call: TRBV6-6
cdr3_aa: CASSYIGGHNEKLFF
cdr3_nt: TGTGCCAGCAGTTATATCGGGGGCCATAATGAAAAACTGTTTTTT

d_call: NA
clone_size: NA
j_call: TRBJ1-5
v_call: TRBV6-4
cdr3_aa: CASSEKFNQPQHF
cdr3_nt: TGTGCCAGCAGTGAGAAGTTCAATCAGCCCCAGCATTTT

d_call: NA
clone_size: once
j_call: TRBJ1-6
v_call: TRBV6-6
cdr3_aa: CASSTRYFAPLHF
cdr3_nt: TGTGCCAGCAGTACGCGGTACTTCGCACCCCTCCACTTT

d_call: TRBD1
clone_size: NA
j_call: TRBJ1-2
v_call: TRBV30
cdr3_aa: CAWSAGQGGNYGYTF
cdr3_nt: TGTGCCTGGAGTGCGGGACAGGGTGGTAACTATGGCTACACCTTC

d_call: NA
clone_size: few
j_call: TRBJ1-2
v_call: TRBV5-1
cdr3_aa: CASSLDDYGYTF
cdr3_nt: TGCGCCAGCAGCCTAGACGACTATGGCTACACCTTC

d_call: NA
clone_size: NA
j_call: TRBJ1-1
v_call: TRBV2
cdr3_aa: CASILRGNTEAFF
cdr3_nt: TGTGCCAGCATTCTCAGGGGGAACACTGAAGCTTTCTTT

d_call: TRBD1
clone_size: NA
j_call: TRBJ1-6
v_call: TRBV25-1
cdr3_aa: CASSELQGHNSPLHF
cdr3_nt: TGTGCCAGCAGTGAGCTACAGGGGCATAATTCACCCCTCCACTTT

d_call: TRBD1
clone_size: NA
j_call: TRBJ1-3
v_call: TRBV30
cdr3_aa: CAWSRGGPYGNTIYF
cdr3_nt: TGTGCCTGGAGCCGAGGGGGCCCTTACGGAAACACCATATATTTT

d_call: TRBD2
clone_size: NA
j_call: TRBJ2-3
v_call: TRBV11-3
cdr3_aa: CASSSSGGAWTDTQYF
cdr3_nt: TGTGCCAGCAGCTCTAGCGGGGGGGCGTGGACAGATACGCAGTATTTT

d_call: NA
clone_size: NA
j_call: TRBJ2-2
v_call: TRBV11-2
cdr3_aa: CASSSTQGSGELFF
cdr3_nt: TGTGCCAGCAGCTCGACTCAGGGATCCGGGGAGCTGTTTTTT

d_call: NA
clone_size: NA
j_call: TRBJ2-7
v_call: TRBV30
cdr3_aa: CAWSPVSRDISYEQYF
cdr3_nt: TGTGCCTGGAGTCCCGTAAGCCGGGACATAAGCTACGAGCAGTACTTC

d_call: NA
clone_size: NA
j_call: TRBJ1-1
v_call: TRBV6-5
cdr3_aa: CASSYSILNTEAFF
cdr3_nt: TGTGCCAGCAGTTACTCGATCCTGAACACTGAAGCTTTCTTT

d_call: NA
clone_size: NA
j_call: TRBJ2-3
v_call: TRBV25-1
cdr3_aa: CASTPPRRTDTQYF
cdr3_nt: TGTGCCAGCACCCCCCCCAGGAGAACAGATACGCAGTATTTT

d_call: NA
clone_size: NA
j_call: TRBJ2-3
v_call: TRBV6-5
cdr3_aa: CASSYSNEMPDTQYF
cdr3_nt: TGTGCCAGCAGTTACTCGAACGAAATGCCAGATACGCAGTATTTT

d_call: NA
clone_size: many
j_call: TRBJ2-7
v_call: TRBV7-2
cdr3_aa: CASSLGGADEQYF
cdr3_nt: TGTGCCAGCAGCTTAGGGGGGGCAGACGAGCAGTACTTC

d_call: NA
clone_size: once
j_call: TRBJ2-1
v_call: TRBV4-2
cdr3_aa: CASSQERTPPGDEQFF
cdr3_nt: TGTGCCAGCAGCCAAGAAAGGACCCCTCCTGGCGATGAGCAGTTCTTC

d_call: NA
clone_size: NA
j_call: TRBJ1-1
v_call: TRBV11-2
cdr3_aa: CASSSRMSAMNTEAFF
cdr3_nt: TGTGCCAGCAGCTCTCGTATGAGTGCGATGAACACTGAAGCTTTCTTT

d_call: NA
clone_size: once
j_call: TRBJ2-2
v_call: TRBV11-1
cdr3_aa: CASSHLVDTGELFF
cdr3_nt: TGTGCCAGCAGCCATCTGGTGGACACCGGGGAGCTGTTTTTT

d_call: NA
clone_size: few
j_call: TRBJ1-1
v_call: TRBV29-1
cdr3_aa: CSAGQMNTEAFF
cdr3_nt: TGCAGCGCAGGACAGATGAACACTGAAGCTTTCTTT

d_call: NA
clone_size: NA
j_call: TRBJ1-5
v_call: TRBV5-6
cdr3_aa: CASSLTHSNQPQHF
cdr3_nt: TGTGCCAGCAGCTTGACTCATAGCAATCAGCCCCAGCATTTT

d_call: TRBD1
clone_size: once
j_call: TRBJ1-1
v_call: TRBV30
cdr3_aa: CAWSVRGGRAFF
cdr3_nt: TGTGCCTGGAGTGTCAGGGGGGGGAGAGCTTTCTTT

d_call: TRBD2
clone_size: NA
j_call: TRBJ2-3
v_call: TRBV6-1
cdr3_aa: CATPGGVVDTQYF
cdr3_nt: TGTGCCACCCCCGGGGGGGTGGTAGATACGCAGTATTTT

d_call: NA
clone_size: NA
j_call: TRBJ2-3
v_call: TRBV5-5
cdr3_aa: CASSRGQQPSTDTQYF
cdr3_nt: TGTGCCAGCAGCAGAGGACAGCAGCCCAGCACAGATACGCAGTATTTT

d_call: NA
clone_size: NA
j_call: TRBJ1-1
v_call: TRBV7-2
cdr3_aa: CASTGGAHTEAFF
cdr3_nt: TGTGCCAGCACGGGGGGCGCCCACACTGAAGCTTTCTTT

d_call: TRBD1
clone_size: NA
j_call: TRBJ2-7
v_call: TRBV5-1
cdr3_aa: CASTQGASYEQYF
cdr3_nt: TGCGCCAGCACCCAGGGGGCCTCCTACGAGCAGTACTTC